The present entry profiles one TCR beta chain with its context. How the authors handled the data: Nucleated cell number was recorded as an estimate derived from reference gene primer amplification. TCRdb keeps only in-frame clones here, not all; method: immunoSEQ multiplex PCR. V and J calls plus clone size are reproduced from that table; the DNA served to infer D and trimming. The sample lists around 43,000 clones; about 85% were seen once. This sample stems from a study of blood T cell repertoires in COVID-19. Study-level background: Samples representing acute and convalescent COVID-19 were sourced from the United States, Italy and Spain. From T cells, B-cell-depleted T cells, or PBMCs came the material, which was cDNA or gDNA.

Germline V gene sequence: CDR1 SGHRS, CDR2 YFSETQ. The CDR3 contains 13 residues. The germline V and J ends were trimmed by 1 base and 6 bases, with 11 bases remaining between them. This sequence joins TRBV5-1 and TRBJ2-7; D is unclear. This receptor was identified in a woman of 80 years or more with acute or convalescent COVID-19. The sample taken for sequencing was peripheral blood. In DNA, the CDR3 is TGCGCCAGCAGCTTGTCCCACGGTGGCGAGCAGTACTTC. This codes for CASSLSHGGEQYF.